Sequencing of this T cell receptor beta chain was carried out in a study of CXCR3-negative and CXCR3-positive naive CD8 T cells. Across the study: The libraries yielded about 135 million TRB reads, about 1.5 +/- 0.3 million each. General study points: Much lower diversity was found in memory CD8+ cells, while both naive subsets had comparably high diversity.

TRB cDNA was prepared as libraries by UMI-labeled 5' RACE. From the 5' RACE reads, TCRdb lists one entry per CDR3 protein and no DNA. The sample holds 92,000 or so distinct CDR3 sequences. As for this clonotype: The antigen is not known.

This CDR3 is built from 13 residues. The V gene's germline CDR1 is SGDLS and CDR2 YYNGEE. The sorter processed each CD8+ T cell subset in triplicate at some 330,000 cells apiece. This receptor was obtained from a human donor in good health. Some clones in this sample may be carry-over from other donors' samples. The chain has TRBV9 and TRBJ2-7; TCRdb's assignment of TRBD1 cannot be checked, as there is no DNA. Sequencing used naive CXCR3- CD8+ T cells from blood. The subset: CD45RO-CCR7+CD27+CD95- naive CD8+ T cells lacking CXCR3 (TNR3-). CDR3 sequence: CASSVDVGHEQYF.